This T cell receptor beta chain originates from a study of early T cells in non-severe SARS-CoV-2 infection. About the study: Unpaired chains resulted from sequencing bulk RNA of unsorted whole blood.

Study results and caveats: VDJdb matching, biased toward anti-spike CD8 responses, missed private and CD4 specificities.

Turning to this clonotype: Its specificity is unknown.

Individual cDNA molecules carried attached unique molecular identifiers. TCRdb analysed the 5' RACE reads with MiXCR anew, one entry per CDR3 protein. This table has about 60,000 distinct CDR3 sequences, around 12% appearing once. Germline loops: CDR1 SGHTA, CDR2 FQGTGA. There are 15 residues in the CDR3. Trimming removed 3 bases from V and 4 bases from J; junction bases left unmatched: 6. This receptor was identified in an adult who was a healthcare worker with PCR-confirmed SARS-CoV-2 infection or an uninfected control (not recorded which). The sequenced material came from whole blood. The chain couples TRBV7-3 to TRBJ2-5; 9 nucleotides match TRBD2. As DNA, the CDR3 is TGTGCCAGCAGCTTCACGGGGGGACTAGCAGAGACCCAGTACTTC. Its protein is CASSFTGGLAETQYF.